Given below is one T cell receptor beta chain in context. This CDR3 region has 14 residues. Germline V gene sequence: CDR1 SGHAT, CDR2 FQNNGV. V shed 7 bases and J shed 6 bases, with 16 bases lying between them. This specimen belongs to a study of blood T cell repertoires in COVID-19. The overall study: The origin of the acute and convalescent COVID-19 samples was the United States, Italy and Spain. T cells, B-cell-depleted T cells, or PBMCs supplied cDNA or gDNA.

How the authors handled the data: Using reference gene primer amplification, nucleated cell counts were estimated. TCRdb's copy holds only in-frame clones and misses some; the assay was immunoSEQ multiplex PCR. That table is the source of V, J and clone size, and D and trimming were worked out from the DNA. The sample contains about 73,000 clones, over 80% of which appear only once. The sample was peripheral blood. This chain uses TRBV11-2 with TRBJ2-1, with a tentative D call TRBD1 (5 bases). The receptor's source is a man at least 80 years old with active or convalescent COVID-19. This chain's CDR3 is CASNPQGSRNEQFF. The CDR3 region has the DNA TGTGCCAGCAACCCCCAGGGTAGTCGCAATGAGCAGTTCTTC.